Below, one T cell receptor beta chain is given with its context. This entry belongs to a study of blood T cells in healthy people across ages. The donors, healthy Caucasians from Russia, were aged about 6 to 95. A second PCR of roughly 7 to 11 cycles used a sample-barcoded 5' primer and a J-beta primer mix. Via MiXCR, TCRdb re-called the 5' RACE reads, giving one row per CDR3 protein. The table has some 370,000 distinct CDR3 sequences, approximately 52% seen once. The trim removed 2 bases at V and 8 bases at J, leaving 5 bases unmatched. The CDR3 consists of 14 residues. This TCR derives from a man aged 55 to 69 in good health. The chain uses TRBV12-3 or TRBV12-4 and TRBJ2-4; TRBD2 matches 8 bases. Material: blood. CDR3 protein: CASSLSGGVDIQYF. DNA for the CDR3: TGTGCCAGCAGTTTAAGCGGGGGAGTTGACATTCAGTACTTC.